A selection of T cell receptor beta chains follows, all from one sample in a study of blood T cells in healthy people across ages. TCRdb reprocessed the 5' RACE reads via MiXCR and lists one record per CDR3 protein. The sample holds about 1.8 million distinct CDR3 sequences, about 49% seen once. The sequenced material came from blood. These receptors were collected from a woman in her 40s in good health. The CDR3 runs from the conserved cysteine through the conserved F or W. Fields, in order: V gene, clone size, J gene, D gene, CDR3 DNA, CDR3 protein. The D gene is left open where the match is weak. Clone size is given for some rows only: seen once, a few or many times, or a class if the clone is expanded.

TRBV4-1	few	TRBJ2-7	TRBD2	TGCGCCAGCAGCCAAGATCGGGAGGGATCCTACGAGCAGTACTTC	CASSQDREGSYEQYF
TRBV2	NA	TRBJ2-1	TRBD2	TGTGCCAGCATAGCGGGGGGGCCCAATGAGCAGTTCTTC	CASIAGGPNEQFF
TRBV15	NA	TRBJ2-5	NA	TGTGCCACCAGCAGAGAGCCCCTGTGGGGCCAACTCGGGTTTACTCAAGAGACCCAGTACTTC	CATSREPLWGQLGFTQETQYF
TRBV7-9	NA	TRBJ2-6	NA	TGTGCCAGCAGCTTAGACAGGACCGGGGCCAACGTCCTGACTTTC	CASSLDRTGANVLTF
TRBV27	few	TRBJ1-2	NA	TGTGCCAGCAGTTTAGCTTCTGACGGCTATGGCTACACCTTC	CASSLASDGYGYTF
TRBV29-1	NA	TRBJ1-4	TRBD1	TGCAGCGGGGTCAGTGGACAGGGTGAAAAACTGTTTTTT	CSGVSGQGEKLFF
TRBV10-2	NA	TRBJ1-1	TRBD1	TGCGCCAGCAAAAAAGACAGGGGGGGCACTGAAGCTTTCTTT	CASKKDRGGTEAFF
TRBV20-1	NA	TRBJ2-1	TRBD2	TGCAGTGCTAGGGGGCTAGCGGGGGATGAGCAGTTCTTC	CSARGLAGDEQFF
TRBV20-1	NA	TRBJ1-2	NA	TGCAGTGCTAGATCTGGGACCTATGGCTACACCTTC	CSARSGTYGYTF
TRBV6-5	NA	TRBJ1-5	NA	TGTGCCAGCAGTTACTCGGGGACCCATCAGCCCCAGCATTTT	CASSYSGTHQPQHF
TRBV25-1	many	TRBJ2-5	NA	TGTGCCAGCAGTGAATACAGGGGCAACCAAGAGACCCAGTACTTC	CASSEYRGNQETQYF
TRBV11-3	once	TRBJ2-6	NA	TGTGCCGGCAGCTTAGGTTCAGGGGCTGGGGCCAACGTCCTGACTTTC	CAGSLGSGAGANVLTF
TRBV18	NA	TRBJ1-1	NA	TGTGCCAGCTCACCCCCCGGACCGAACACTGAAGCTTTCTTT	CASSPPGPNTEAFF
TRBV4-2	NA	TRBJ2-7	NA	TGTGCCAGCAGCCGAGATACTATAGGGGACTACGAGCAGTACTTC	CASSRDTIGDYEQYF
TRBV7-9	NA	TRBJ2-1	NA	TGTGCCAGCAGCTACGGGATAAGCTCCTACAATGAGCAGTTCTTC	CASSYGISSYNEQFF
TRBV6-5	few	TRBJ2-7	NA	TGTGCCAGCAGGGACGATTGGAGCTCCTACGAGCAGTACTTC	CASRDDWSSYEQYF
TRBV14	few	TRBJ2-2	NA	TGTGCCAGCAGCCGGGACATCAACACCGGGGAGCTGTTTTTT	CASSRDINTGELFF
TRBV7-2	few	TRBJ1-2	TRBD1	TGTGCCAGCAGCTTAGGGGAAATGGGGACAGCTAAAGGCTATGGCTACACCTTC	CASSLGEMGTAKGYGYTF
TRBV7-2	NA	TRBJ1-1	TRBD1	TGTGCCAGCAGGAAAAAGGGACAGAGTTACACTGAAGCTTTCTTT	CASRKKGQSYTEAFF
TRBV20-1	NA	TRBJ2-3	NA	TGCAGTGCTAGAGGGGCCAGCCATTGGGCGCAGTATTTT	CSARGASHWAQYF
TRBV20-1	NA	TRBJ2-5	NA	TGCAGTGAGGGGGGACCACAAGAGACCCAGTACTTC	CSEGGPQETQYF
TRBV20-1	NA	TRBJ2-1	NA	TGCAGTGCTCCAGACTGGGAGGGGGGCTCCTACAATGAGCAGTTCTTC	CSAPDWEGGSYNEQFF
TRBV9	few	TRBJ2-1	NA	TGTGCCAGCAGCGGGGGGGGACAGGCTGCTGCGGGGGGTAGCAATGAGCAGTTCTTC	CASSGGGQAAAGGSNEQFF
TRBV20-1	NA	TRBJ2-3	TRBD1	TGCAGTGCCTTTTCCCGGGACAGATCCACAGATACGCAGTATTTT	CSAFSRDRSTDTQYF
TRBV9	NA	TRBJ2-5	TRBD2	TGTGCCAGCAGCGTAGAGTCTAGCGGGGGGGAGACCCAGTACTTC	CASSVESSGGETQYF
TRBV7-2	NA	TRBJ2-4	NA	TGTGCCAGCAGCTTAGCCCCGACAGTTGCAGACATTCAGTACTTC	CASSLAPTVADIQYF
TRBV7-2	NA	TRBJ2-3	TRBD1	TGTGCCAGCAGCTCAGTCAGGACAGGGGGCACAGATACGCAGTATTTT	CASSSVRTGGTDTQYF
TRBV9	NA	TRBJ1-1	NA	TGTGCCAGCAGTCATGCCCGAGGGAGCACTGAAGCTTTCTTT	CASSHARGSTEAFF
TRBV20-1	NA	TRBJ2-1	NA	TGCAGTGCCGTTTCTTTTAATGAGCAGTTCTTC	CSAVSFNEQFF
TRBV10-2	few	TRBJ2-5	NA	TGCGCCAGCAGTGAGTCAGGGCTAGAGACCCAGTACTTC	CASSESGLETQYF
TRBV4-2	NA	TRBJ2-3	NA	TGTGCCAGCAGCCAAGATCTTTACGGGGGAGAAGATACGCAGTATTTT	CASSQDLYGGEDTQYF
TRBV20-1	few	TRBJ2-5	TRBD1	TGCAGTGCCCCCGACAGGGTAGTTCAAGAGACCCAGTACTTC	CSAPDRVVQETQYF
TRBV7-2	NA	TRBJ2-5	NA	TGTGCCAGCAGCTCGACGTCACAAGAGACCCAGTACTTC	CASSSTSQETQYF
TRBV29-1	NA	TRBJ1-1	NA	TGCAGCGTGGGCCCAACCCGGGGTGAAGCTTTCTTT	CSVGPTRGEAFF
TRBV5-1	once	TRBJ2-1	NA	TGCGCCAGCAGCACACTAGGGAGCAACTACAATGAGCAGTTCTTC	CASSTLGSNYNEQFF
TRBV11-2	few	TRBJ2-1	NA	TGTGCCAGCAGCTTCGCGGGATTTGAGCAGTTCTTC	CASSFAGFEQFF
TRBV27	NA	TRBJ1-1	NA	TGTGCCAGCCCTGGACCGCTTGGCGCTTTCTTT	CASPGPLGAFF
TRBV29-1	many	TRBJ2-7	NA	TGCAGCGTTGAAGGCAGGGGCCCCTACGAGCAGTACTTC	CSVEGRGPYEQYF
TRBV14	NA	TRBJ1-2	NA	TGTGCCAGCAGCCCGGGGACATTTTTCGGCTACACCTTC	CASSPGTFFGYTF
TRBV9	few	TRBJ2-5	TRBD2	TGTGCCAGCAGTCGCAGACTAGCGGGAGGGTACCAAGAGACCCAGTACTTC	CASSRRLAGGYQETQYF
TRBV15	few	TRBJ2-3	TRBD1	TGTGCCACCGTTGACAGGGTAGGCACAGATACGCAGTATTTT	CATVDRVGTDTQYF
TRBV27	NA	TRBJ2-7	NA	TGTGCCAGCACCTTAAGGGGATGGTCTGCCGAGCAGTACTTC	CASTLRGWSAEQYF
TRBV7-9	NA	TRBJ2-1	TRBD1	TGTGCCAGCAGCTTAGCGCTTGGGACAGGGCGCCACAATGAGCAGTTCTTC	CASSLALGTGRHNEQFF
TRBV7-2	NA	TRBJ2-3	NA	TGTGCCAGCAGCTTAAGACCATCGGCGGATACGCAGTATTTT	CASSLRPSADTQYF
TRBV20-1	NA	TRBJ1-5	NA	TGCAGTGCCGCGGCCAGGGTGGAACAGCCCCAGCATTTT	CSAAARVEQPQHF
TRBV4-3	NA	TRBJ2-1	TRBD2	TGCGCCAGCAGCCAAGAAGTAGCGGGGGTCCCCTCCTACAATGAGCAGTTCTTC	CASSQEVAGVPSYNEQFF
TRBV28	NA	TRBJ1-6	TRBD1	TGTGCCAGCAGATCCCTGGACAGGGCTAATTCACCCCTCCACTTT	CASRSLDRANSPLHF
TRBV7-9	NA	TRBJ1-1	NA	TGTGCCAGCAGCCGGGCCGGGGGATATACTGAAGCTTTCTTT	CASSRAGGYTEAFF
TRBV5-1	few	TRBJ2-7	TRBD2	TGCGCCAGCAGCGTCGTAACTAGCGGTACCTTCTACGAGCAGTACTTC	CASSVVTSGTFYEQYF
TRBV19	NA	TRBJ1-5	NA	TGTGCCAGTAGTAGGGGGGCAGGGTATTATCAGCCCCAGCATTTT	CASSRGAGYYQPQHF
TRBV7-2	NA	TRBJ2-7	NA	TGTGCCAGCAGCTTATCGGGGCAGCGATCAGGGCAGTACTTC	CASSLSGQRSGQYF